This TCR beta chain was captured in a study of response to subunit inactivated influenza vaccine. General study points: Each seasonal influenza vaccination recruits few new T cells, the authors suggested.

TCRdb used MiXCR to reprocess the RT-PCR reads, holding one entry per CDR3 protein. The data contain roughly 500,000 distinct CDR3 sequences, 16% of them seen just once; the ten biggest clones take up less than 4%. Germline V gives CDR1 SGHTA, CDR2 FQGNSA. This CDR3 is built from 16 residues. V was shortened by 2 bases and J by 8 bases, with 18 bases between the two germline ends. Turning to this clonotype: Its antigen is not identified.

The source material was CD4+ T cells sorted from PBMCs, sampled around 25 months after vaccination. This sequence originates from a man aged 45-69 years who received an inactivated influenza vaccine. The gene calls are TRBV7-2 and TRBJ2-2, with D perhaps matching TRBD1 or TRBD2 (5 bases each). The CDR3 region is CASSLTGSGGAGELFF. The CDR3 DNA reads TGTGCCAGCAGCTTAACGGGTTCTGGGGGAGCGGGGGAGCTGTTTTTT.